A selection of T cell receptor beta chains follows, all from one sample in a study of shared clonotypes between healthy human individuals. Profiled with immunoSEQ multiplex PCR; TCRdb holds only in-frame clones, not every one. The data show approximately 2,300,000 clones, around 93% seen once. Sequencing was done on a sample of naive CD4+ T cells from PBMCs. The source is a man younger than 35 in good health. Some clones in this sample may be carry-over from other donors' samples. Each CDR3 is given with its conserved first and last residue. A D gene is named only where the DNA matches it firmly. Expanded clones are given a class, and other clones once, few, many or no size at all.

d_gene	v_gene	j_gene	abundance	CDR3nt	CDR3aa
-	TRBV5-5	TRBJ2-5	-	TGTGCCAGCAGTCTAGCCGTCGAGACCCAGTACTTC	CASSLAVETQYF
TRBD1	TRBV29-1	TRBJ1-2	-	TGCAGCGTTGAGACAGGGGGGTATGGCTACACCTTC	CSVETGGYGYTF
TRBD2	TRBV5-4	TRBJ2-1	-	TGTGCCAGCAGCCTAGGACTAGCTTTTGATGAGCAGTTCTTC	CASSLGLAFDEQFF
-	TRBV4-3	TRBJ2-1	-	TGCGCCAGCAGCCAAGACCCGGGACCTTGGAACGGCGATGAGCAGTTCTTC	CASSQDPGPWNGDEQFF
TRBD1	TRBV19	TRBJ1-4	-	TGTGCCAGTAGATCCCCCCGACAGGGTCTTAATGAAAAACTGTTTTTT	CASRSPRQGLNEKLFF
-	TRBV2	TRBJ1-3	-	TGTGCCAGCTCTAGAAGCTCTGGAAACACCATATATTTT	CASSRSSGNTIYF
-	TRBV18	TRBJ1-1	-	TGTGCCAGCTCACCACGAAGGGGGGAGGGGAGGGGCACTGAAGCTTTCTTT	CASSPRRGEGRGTEAFF
TRBD1	TRBV27	TRBJ2-7	-	TGTGCCAGCAGTGCCCCGGGACAGAGCTACGAGCAGTACTTC	CASSAPGQSYEQYF
TRBD1	TRBV7-9	TRBJ1-1	-	TGTGCCAGCGGAGTTCGCGGGACAGGGGTAAACACTGAAGCTTTCTTT	CASGVRGTGVNTEAFF
TRBD1	TRBV27	TRBJ1-1	-	TGTGCCAGCAGTTCTACAGGGGCCCGGTGGGTGAACACTGAAGCTTTCTTT	CASSSTGARWVNTEAFF
-	TRBV2	TRBJ1-1	-	TGTGCCAGCAGTGCGGGGCCGCCTCCTGAAGCTTTCTTT	CASSAGPPPEAFF
TRBD1	TRBV5-1	TRBJ1-2	-	TGCGCCAGCAGCTCCGGGACAGGGGGCTATGGCTACACCTTC	CASSSGTGGYGYTF
TRBD2	TRBV4-1	TRBJ2-5	-	TGCGCCAGCAGCCACGGAGCCAGCGGGACTCGGGAAAAGACCCAGTACTTC	CASSHGASGTREKTQYF
-	TRBV7-3	TRBJ2-3	once	TGTGCCAGCAGCTTGATGGGACTTGTCACAGATACGCAGTATTTT	CASSLMGLVTDTQYF
-	TRBV18	TRBJ2-3	-	TGTGCCAGCTCACCAGGATCAGATACGCAGTATTTT	CASSPGSDTQYF
TRBD2	TRBV5-1	TRBJ2-5	-	TGCGCCAGCAGCTTGGAGGTATTAGCGGGAGCCGGGGGAGAGACCCAGTACTTC	CASSLEVLAGAGGETQYF
TRBD1	TRBV5-4	TRBJ1-4	-	TGTGCCAGCAGCCCATCTGACAGGGAACATGAAAAACTGTTTTTT	CASSPSDREHEKLFF
-	TRBV7-2	TRBJ2-4	once	TGTGCCAGCAGCTTAAGCAGCGCCCCCGGTGGGAAAAACATTCAGTACTTC	CASSLSSAPGGKNIQYF
-	TRBV27	TRBJ2-7	-	TGTGCCAGCAGTTTATCACCGAACAAGAACTACGAGCAGTACTTC	CASSLSPNKNYEQYF
-	TRBV28	TRBJ1-2	-	TGTGCCAGCAGTTCGGTACAGCGCTATGGCTACACCTTC	CASSSVQRYGYTF
-	TRBV9	TRBJ2-5	-	TGTGCCAGCAGCGTAGGGGCGCTAGACCAAGAGACCCAGTACTTC	CASSVGALDQETQYF
-	TRBV2	TRBJ1-4	-	TGTGCCAGCAGTCCAGACCGGGCTGCCGGTGGAAAACTGTTTTTT	CASSPDRAAGGKLFF
TRBD1	TRBV9	TRBJ1-4	-	TGTGCCAGCAGCGTAGCCGGGACAGGGGATTTGCTGTTTTTT	CASSVAGTGDLLFF
TRBD1	TRBV9	TRBJ1-1	-	TGTGCCAGCAGCAGGGACAGTAGGAGGGAGGGGGCTTTCTTT	CASSRDSRREGAFF
TRBD1	TRBV29-1	TRBJ2-7	once	TGCAGCGCCGGTACCGGGACAGGGGGATCCTACGAGCAGTACTTC	CSAGTGTGGSYEQYF
TRBD1	TRBV6-4	TRBJ2-7	once	TGTGCCAGCAGCCGGACAGGGGACACCTCCTACGAGCAGTACTTC	CASSRTGDTSYEQYF
-	TRBV7-2	TRBJ2-6	-	TGTGCCAGTAGCTTAGACAGCTCTGGGGCCAACGTCCTGACTTTC	CASSLDSSGANVLTF
-	TRBV29-1	TRBJ1-1	-	TGCAGCGTTGGGGGGGGAGGAACATTTAACACTGAAGCTTTCTTT	CSVGGGGTFNTEAFF
-	TRBV27	TRBJ2-7	-	TGTGCCAGCAGTTTATTTGTGGGAGCGAATCTCTACGAGCAGTACTTC	CASSLFVGANLYEQYF
-	TRBV11-3	TRBJ2-1	-	TGTGCCAGCAGCTCTCACAGTTACAATGAGCAGTTCTTC	CASSSHSYNEQFF
-	TRBV4-1	TRBJ1-2	-	TGCGCCAGCAGCCAAAGCTCCGGAGACCGCAGGGGCTATGGCTACACCTTC	CASSQSSGDRRGYGYTF
TRBD1	TRBV7-9	TRBJ2-7	-	TGTGCCAGCAGCTCGATCCACAGGGGACCCTACGAGCAGTACTTC	CASSSIHRGPYEQYF
TRBD2	TRBV10-3	TRBJ2-2	-	TGTGCCGCTAATAGCGGGAGGGGCACCGGGGAGCTGTTTTTT	CAANSGRGTGELFF
-	TRBV5-1	TRBJ2-7	-	TGCGCCAGCAGCTTGGATGGCTCTTTCTACGAGCAGTACTTC	CASSLDGSFYEQYF
TRBD1	TRBV5-1	TRBJ2-1	-	TGCGCCAGCAGCTTGGCAAGTTCAGGGGGTTACAATGAGCAGTTCTTC	CASSLASSGGYNEQFF
-	TRBV4-1	TRBJ2-1	once	TGCGCCAGCAGCCAGTTGGGACGGAACTACAATGAGCAGTTCTTC	CASSQLGRNYNEQFF
TRBD2	TRBV28	TRBJ2-1	-	TGTGCCAGCAGTTTAAAAATGAGGCTAGCGGGTTCTTCCTACAATGAGCAGTTCTTC	CASSLKMRLAGSSYNEQFF
-	TRBV13	TRBJ2-7	-	TGTGCCAGCAGCTTCCGGGGGGCACAGGGATCCTACGAGCAGTACTTC	CASSFRGAQGSYEQYF
-	TRBV6-1	TRBJ1-5	-	TGTGCCAGCAGTGAAGGTCCAGGACAGCCCCAGCATTTT	CASSEGPGQPQHF
-	TRBV6-9	TRBJ2-1	-	TGTGCCACCACGCGTAAGCGTTACAATGAGCAGTTCTTC	CATTRKRYNEQFF